The source of this TCR beta chain is a study of blood T cells in healthy people across ages. Study background: The capture of about one barcoded beta molecule per two T cells was achieved by template switching. Study-wide points: Long-lived and aged donors differed, with more naive CD4+ cells and higher diversity in the long-lived.

Trimming left V 0 bases short and J 0 bases short, with 17 bases between. Germline loops: CDR1 DFQATT, CDR2 SNEGSKA (reference sequence). The CDR3 runs 17 residues. Combining a sample-barcoded 5' primer with a J-beta primer mix, a second PCR ran for roughly 7 to 11 cycles. Unique molecular identifiers of 12 random nucleotides labeled each cDNA. TCRdb reprocessed the 5' RACE reads with MiXCR, giving one entry per CDR3 protein. Of around 1,000,000 distinct CDR3 sequences listed, 25% were seen once; the top ten hold approximately 0.79%. Regarding this clonotype: Its antigen is unknown.

This same sample was also taken into another study, of T cells of mothers and their children.

The gene calls are TRBV20-1 and TRBJ2-5; a possible D gene is TRBD2 (6 bases). The source of this sequence is a girl aged 2 to 9 in good health. Sequenced sample: blood. CDR3 coding DNA: TGCAGTGCTAGAGAGTGGAGGGGACCGCTACACCAAGAGACCCAGTACTTC. Protein sequence: CSAREWRGPLHQETQYF.